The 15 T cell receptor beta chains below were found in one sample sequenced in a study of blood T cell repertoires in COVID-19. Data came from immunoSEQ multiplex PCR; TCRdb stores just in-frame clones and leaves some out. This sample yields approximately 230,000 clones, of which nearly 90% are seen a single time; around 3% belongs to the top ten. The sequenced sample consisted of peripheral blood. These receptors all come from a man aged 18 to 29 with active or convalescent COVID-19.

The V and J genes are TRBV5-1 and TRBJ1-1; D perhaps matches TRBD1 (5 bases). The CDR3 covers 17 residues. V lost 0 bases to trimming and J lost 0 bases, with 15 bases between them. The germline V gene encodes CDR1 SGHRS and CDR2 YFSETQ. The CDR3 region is CASSLAVQPGMNTEAFF. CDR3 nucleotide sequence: TGCGCCAGCAGCTTGGCCGTTCAGCCAGGGATGAACACTGAAGCTTTCTTT.

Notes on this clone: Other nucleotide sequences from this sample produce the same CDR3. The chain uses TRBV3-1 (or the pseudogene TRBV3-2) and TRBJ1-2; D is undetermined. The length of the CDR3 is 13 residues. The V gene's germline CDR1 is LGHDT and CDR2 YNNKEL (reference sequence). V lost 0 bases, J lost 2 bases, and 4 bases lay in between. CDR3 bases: TGTGCCAGCAGCCAAGATAGAAACTATGGCTACACCTTC. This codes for CASSQDRNYGYTF.

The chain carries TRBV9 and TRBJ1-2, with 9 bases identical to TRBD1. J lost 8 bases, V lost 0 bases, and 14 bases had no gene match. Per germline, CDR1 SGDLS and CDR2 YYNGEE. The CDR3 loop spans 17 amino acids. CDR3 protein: CASSVVGDPGQGGGYTF. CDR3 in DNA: TGTGCCAGCAGCGTAGTCGGGGATCCGGGACAGGGCGGGGGCTACACCTTC.

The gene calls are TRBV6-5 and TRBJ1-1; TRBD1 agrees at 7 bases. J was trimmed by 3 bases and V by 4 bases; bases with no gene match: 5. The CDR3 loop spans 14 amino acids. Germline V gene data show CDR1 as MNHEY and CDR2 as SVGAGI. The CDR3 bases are TGTGCCAGCAGTTTAGACAGGGTGGACACTGAAGCTTTCTTT. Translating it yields CASSLDRVDTEAFF.

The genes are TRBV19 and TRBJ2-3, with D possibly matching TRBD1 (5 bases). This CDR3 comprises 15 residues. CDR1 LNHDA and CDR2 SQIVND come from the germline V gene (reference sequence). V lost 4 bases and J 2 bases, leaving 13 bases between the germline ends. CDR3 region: CASSTATVITDTQYF. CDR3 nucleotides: TGTGCCAGTAGTACCGCGACAGTTATCACAGATACGCAGTATTTT.

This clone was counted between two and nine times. CDR3 residues: CASSTDSLSSYNSPLHF. The CDR3 nucleotides are TGCGCCAGCAGCACCGACAGCCTGAGCTCCTATAATTCACCCCTCCACTTT. The chain couples TRBV4-1 to TRBJ1-6; possible D gene TRBD1, 5 bases. Trimming took 5 bases from V and 0 from J, leaving 14 bases between them. The germline V gene has CDR1 MGHRA and CDR2 YSYEKL. CDR3 size: 17 residues.

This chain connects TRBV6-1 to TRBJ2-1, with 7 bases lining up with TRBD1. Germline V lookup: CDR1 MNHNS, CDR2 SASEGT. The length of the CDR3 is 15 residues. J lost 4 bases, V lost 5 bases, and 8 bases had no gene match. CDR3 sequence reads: CASSLADRLYNEQFF. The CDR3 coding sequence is TGTGCCAGCAGTTTGGCGGACAGGCTATACAATGAGCAGTTCTTC.

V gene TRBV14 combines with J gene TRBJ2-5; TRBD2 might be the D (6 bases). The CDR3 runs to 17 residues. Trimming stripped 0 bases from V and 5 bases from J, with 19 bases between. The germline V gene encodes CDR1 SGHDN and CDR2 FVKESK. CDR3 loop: CASSQDNRGSPRETQYF. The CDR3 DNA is TGTGCCAGCAGCCAAGATAATCGGGGGTCTCCCAGGGAGACCCAGTACTTC.

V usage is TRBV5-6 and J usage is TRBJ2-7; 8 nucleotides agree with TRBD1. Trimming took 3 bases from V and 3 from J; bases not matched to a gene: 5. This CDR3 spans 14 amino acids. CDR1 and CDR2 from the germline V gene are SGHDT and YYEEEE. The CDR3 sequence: CASSYGTGDYEQYF. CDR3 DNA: TGTGCCAGCAGCTACGGGACAGGAGACTACGAGCAGTACTTC.

The CDR3 nucleotides read TGTGCCAGTTACACGGGGGGCGCATCAAATGGCTACACCTTC. Its translation is CASYTGGASNGYTF. The chain combines TRBV6-5 with TRBJ1-2; D perhaps matches TRBD1 (6 bases). CDR1 is MNHEY and CDR2 is SVGAGI in the germline V gene. The CDR3 length is 14 residues. V gave up 9 bases and J gave up 6 bases, with 20 bases separating them.

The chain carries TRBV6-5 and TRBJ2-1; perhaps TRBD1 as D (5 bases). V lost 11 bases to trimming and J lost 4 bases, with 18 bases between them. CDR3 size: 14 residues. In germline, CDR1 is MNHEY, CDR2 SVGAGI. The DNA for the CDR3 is TGTGCCTGCACCAGGGCGGCAGAGTACAATGAGCAGTTCTTC. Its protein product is CACTRAAEYNEQFF.

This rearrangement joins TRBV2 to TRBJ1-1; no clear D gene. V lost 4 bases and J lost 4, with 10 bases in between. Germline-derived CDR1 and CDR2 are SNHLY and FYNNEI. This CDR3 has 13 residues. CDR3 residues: CASSGPRATEAFF. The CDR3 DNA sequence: TGTGCCAGCAGTGGTCCGAGGGCCACTGAAGCTTTCTTT.

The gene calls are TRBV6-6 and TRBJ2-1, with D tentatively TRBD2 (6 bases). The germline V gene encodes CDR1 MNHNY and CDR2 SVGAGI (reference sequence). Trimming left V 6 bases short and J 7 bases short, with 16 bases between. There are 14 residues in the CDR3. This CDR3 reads CASSPASENNEQFF. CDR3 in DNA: TGTGCCAGCAGCCCCGCTAGCGAAAATAATGAGCAGTTCTTC.

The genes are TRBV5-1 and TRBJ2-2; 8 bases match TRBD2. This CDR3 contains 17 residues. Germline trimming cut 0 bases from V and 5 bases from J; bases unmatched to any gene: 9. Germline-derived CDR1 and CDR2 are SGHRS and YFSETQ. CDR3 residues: CASSLGREAQGTGELFF. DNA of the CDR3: TGCGCCAGCAGCTTGGGGCGGGAGGCCCAGGGAACCGGGGAGCTGTTTTTT.

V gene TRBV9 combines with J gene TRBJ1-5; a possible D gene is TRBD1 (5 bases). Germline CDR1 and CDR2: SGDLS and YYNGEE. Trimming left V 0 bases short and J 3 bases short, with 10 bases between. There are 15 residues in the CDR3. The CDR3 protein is CASSVDRSVNQPQHF. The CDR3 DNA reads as TGTGCCAGCAGCGTAGACAGGTCTGTCAATCAGCCCCAGCATTTT.